This T cell receptor (beta chain) emerged from a study of T cells in Graves' hyperthyroidism and ophthalmopathy. This clonotype was counted ten times or more. Regions amplified from RNA transcripts were the TCR beta CDR3 regions. HTBI primers drove first-round RT-PCR of the TCR CDR3. Via MiXCR, TCRdb re-called the multiplex PCR reads, giving one row per CDR3 protein. This table holds 300,000 to 450,000 distinct CDR3 sequences, 17% found once. Each patient was aged 18 to 65 and had newly diagnosed hyperthyroidism of under 2 months' duration. A patient was excluded if there was uncontrolled infection, other autoimmune disease, pregnancy or lactation. Germline CDR1 is SEHNR and CDR2 is FQNEAQ (reference sequence). The ends were cut back, 4 bases at V and 14 bases at J, with 24 bases in the middle. The CDR3 runs to 15 residues.

The chain recombines TRBV7-9 with TRBJ2-1; TRBD1 is a possible D gene (7 bases). This TCR came from a woman aged 25 to 39 with Graves' hyperthyroidism that later progressed to Graves' ophthalmopathy. The sequencing sample was made of blood. CDR3 sequence (DNA): TGTGCCAGCAGCTCGCGGGACAGTTTTACGACTCCGGAGTTCTTC. Protein product: CASSSRDSFTTPEFF.